These 29 T cell receptor beta chains originate from one sample sequenced in a study of PD-1 blockade in classical Hodgkin lymphoma. Regarding time point: newly diagnosed, previously untreated cHL patient sample. The study isolated CD8+ T cells from thawed PBMCs by magnetic negative selection. Repertoires were generated with immunoSEQ multiplex PCR, while TCRdb's copy carries only in-frame clones and drops some. This table holds 12,000 to 15,000 clones, about 91% found once. The material sequenced was CD8+ T cells from blood. The source of these receptors is a human donor with classical Hodgkin lymphoma.

This sequence joins TRBV9 and TRBJ1-1; no clear D gene. The V end was cut by 0 bases, the J end by 1 base, with 4 bases between. Germline assignment: CDR1 SGDLS and CDR2 YYNGEE. The CDR3 has 13 amino acids. For the CDR3, the DNA is TGTGCCAGCAGCGTAGGCACGAACACTGAAGCTTTCTTT. Translated, it gives CASSVGTNTEAFF. Combining the CDR3 with reference TRBV9 and TRBJ1-1 gives the whole variable domain DSGVTQTPKHLITATGQRVTLRCSPRSGDLSVYWYQQSLDQGLQFLIQYYNGEERAKGNILERFSAQQFPDLHSELNLSSLELGDSALYFCASSVGTNTEAFFGQGTRLTVV.

V is TRBV7-9 and J is TRBJ2-1, with 9 bases aligning to TRBD1. After removal of 2 bases from V and 6 bases from J, the junction contained 2 bases not matched to a gene. This CDR3 contains 14 residues. The V gene's germline CDR1 is SEHNR and CDR2 FQNEAQ (reference sequence). The CDR3 region has the DNA TGTGCCAGCAGCTTAACACAGGGGGCCAATGAGCAGTTCTTC. This codes for CASSLTQGANEQFF.

The chain links TRBV27 to TRBJ2-7, with TRBD2 identical over 8 bases. CDR1 and CDR2 from the germline V gene are MNHEY and SMNVEV (reference sequence). V was clipped by 0 bases and J by 5 bases; unmatched bases: 3. The CDR3 extends over 14 amino acids. The CDR3 sequence: CASSLSSGINEQYV. The CDR3 DNA reads TGTGCCAGCAGTTTATCTAGCGGGATCAACGAGCAGTACGTC.

J is TRBJ2-7 and V is TRBV11-2; 8 bases are a match to TRBD2. Germline loops: CDR1 SGHAT, CDR2 FQNNGV. With 3 bases clipped from V and 2 bases from J, the junction kept 6 bases outside the gene matches. This CDR3 contains 15 residues. The CDR3 DNA sequence: TGTGCCAGCAGCTTTCTCGGACTAGCTCCCTACGAGCAGTACGTC. Protein sequence: CASSFLGLAPYEQYV.

This clone was detected only once. The V call is TRBV7-9, the J call TRBJ2-2, with D possibly TRBD2 on 6 matching bases. V gave up 1 base and J gave up 4 bases, with 10 bases separating them. The CDR3 loop spans 15 amino acids. The germline V gene encodes CDR1 SEHNR and CDR2 FQNEAQ (reference sequence). This CDR3 is CASSLEWDSTGELFF. CDR3 coding DNA: TGTGCCAGCAGCTTAGAATGGGACTCCACCGGGGAGCTGTTTTTT.

In this sample, this clone turned up once. The J gene is TRBJ2-3, the V gene TRBV2, with 12 bases lining up with TRBD2. The ends lost 3 bases at V and 3 bases at J; junction bases unmatched: 4. This CDR3 comprises 16 residues. Per germline, CDR1 SNHLY and CDR2 FYNNEI. Here the CDR3 reads CASSDQLAGGTDTQYF. DNA of the CDR3: TGTGCCAGCAGTGATCAACTAGCGGGAGGTACAGATACGCAGTATTTT.

This sequence joins TRBV11-2 and TRBJ2-1; D ambiguous. Germline V lookup: CDR1 SGHAT, CDR2 FQNNGV. Trimming cost V 6 bases and J 3 bases, with 6 bases left between them. The CDR3 contains 12 residues. The CDR3 bases are TGTGCCAGCAGTCCCGACTACAATGAGCAGTTCTTC. Translating gives CASSPDYNEQFF.

The chain joins TRBV6-1 to TRBJ1-1; D call uncertain. The germline V gene encodes CDR1 MNHNS and CDR2 SASEGT. The V and J ends lost 7 bases and 11 bases respectively, with 20 bases between them. The CDR3 is made up of 13 amino acids. The CDR3 spells CASNGLGRNEAFF. As DNA, the CDR3 is TGTGCCAGCAACGGACTGGGCAGGAATGAGGCTTTCTTT.

The genes are TRBV19 and TRBJ1-4; D is perhaps TRBD1 (5 bases). This CDR3 contains 16 residues. The ends were cut back, 5 bases at V and 0 bases at J, with 13 bases in the middle. Germline V gene sequence: CDR1 LNHDA, CDR2 SQIVND (reference sequence). The CDR3 DNA is TGTGCCAGTAGTCCCTGGGGGGGTGCAACTAATGAAAAACTGTTTTTT. This encodes CASSPWGGATNEKLFF.

This clone came up once. The rearrangement uses TRBV5-1 and TRBJ1-1, with 8 bases matching TRBD1. Per the germline V gene, CDR1 is SGHRS and CDR2 is YFSETQ. Trimming took 0 bases from V and 2 from J; bases not matched to a gene: 6. The CDR3 extends over 16 amino acids. CDR3 amino acids: CASSLGFRGRNTEAFF. CDR3 sequence (DNA): TGCGCCAGCAGCTTGGGCTTCAGGGGGCGCAACACTGAAGCTTTCTTT.

The chain joins TRBV27 to TRBJ1-1, with a weak D call TRBD1 (6 bases). This CDR3 has 16 amino acids. Trimming shortened V by 0 bases and J by 3 bases, and 14 bases separated the two germline ends. Germline CDR1 is MNHEY and CDR2 is SMNVEV (reference sequence). The DNA for the CDR3 is TGTGCCAGCAGTTTATCGGGGGGCATAGATTACACTGAAGCTTTCTTT. Translation: CASSLSGGIDYTEAFF.

The chain carries TRBV28 and TRBJ2-2; D is ambiguous. CDR3 length: 11 residues. V gave up 8 bases and J gave up 3 bases, with 4 bases separating them. Germline V gives CDR1 MDHEN, CDR2 SYDVKM. CDR3 in DNA: TGTGCCAGCCACCACACCGGGGAGCTGTTTTTT. This codes for CASHHTGELFF.

The rearrangement uses TRBV4-1 and TRBJ2-1; 8 nucleotides line up with TRBD2. Germline V gene lookup returns CDR1 MGHRA and CDR2 YSYEKL. After removal of 8 bases from V and 5 bases from J, the junction contained 8 bases not matched to a gene. This CDR3 has 14 amino acids. CDR3 amino acids: CASRGGPSDNEQFF. CDR3 nucleotides: TGCGCCAGCCGGGGGGGTCCGAGCGACAATGAGCAGTTCTTC.

This chain uses TRBV7-8 with TRBJ2-7; D is tentatively TRBD1 or TRBD2 (5 bases each). The germline CDR1 and CDR2 sequences are SGHVS and FQNEAQ. Trimming removed 7 bases from V and 5 bases from J, with 12 bases in between. The CDR3 is 12 residues long. The chain's CDR3 is CASNTEGHEQYF. The DNA of the CDR3 is TGTGCCAGCAACACCGAGGGGCACGAGCAGTACTTC.

The chain uses TRBV5-1 and TRBJ1-1, with 7 bases identical to TRBD1. The length of the CDR3 is 16 residues. V dropped 4 bases and J dropped 1; count of bases not matched to a gene: 10. CDR1 SGHRS and CDR2 YFSETQ come from the germline V gene. In nucleotides, the CDR3 is TGCGCCAGCAGCATTAACCAGGGGGTGGGGAACACTGAAGCTTTCTTT. This gives the protein CASSINQGVGNTEAFF.

The chain recombines TRBV19 with TRBJ1-5, with D tentatively TRBD1 (5 bases). With 8 bases removed from V and 9 bases from J, the gap between germline ends came to 14 bases. CDR1 is LNHDA, CDR2 SQIVND, per germline (reference sequence). This CDR3 is built from 12 residues. The CDR3 bases are TGTGCCAGTGGTGGAGGGGAGGTGCCCCAGCATTTT. As protein: CASGGGEVPQHF.

The chain employs TRBV6-5 and TRBJ1-1; no reliable D call. Trimming pared 5 bases from V and 12 bases from J, leaving 22 bases between. In germline, CDR1 is MNHEY, CDR2 SVGAGI. The CDR3 is 14 amino acids. CDR3 amino acids: CASSPTAGLVMTFF. CDR3 coding DNA: TGTGCCAGCAGTCCTACGGCCGGACTTGTGATGACTTTCTTT.

The chain joins TRBV7-8 to TRBJ2-7, with D hard to call. Germline values: CDR1 SGHVS, CDR2 FQNEAQ. V was pared by 3 bases and J by 0 bases, with 15 bases between. The CDR3 length is 16 residues. Written as DNA, the CDR3 is TGTGCCAGCAGCTTGGTTTCCACCAACCCCTCCTACGAGCAGTACGTC. Its protein product is CASSLVSTNPSYEQYV.

The chain has TRBV27 and TRBJ2-1, with 7 bases matching TRBD2. This CDR3 has 12 residues. V dropped 6 bases and J dropped 7; count of bases not matched to a gene: 3. Germline V gene data show CDR1 as MNHEY and CDR2 as SMNVEV (reference sequence). The CDR3 bases are TGTGCCAGCAGACTAGCGCGAAATGAGCAGTTCTTC. This translates into CASRLARNEQFF.

The chain couples TRBV5-8 to TRBJ2-7, with 9 bases identical to TRBD1. V lost 3 bases and J lost 3; bases outside the gene matches: 7. The CDR3 spans 15 residues. The germline gives CDR1 SGHTS, CDR2 YDEGEE. The CDR3 reads CASSSGQGRFYEQYF. DNA of the CDR3: TGTGCCAGCAGCTCTGGACAGGGGAGATTCTACGAGCAGTACTTC.

The chain recombines TRBV9 with TRBJ2-1, with D perhaps assigned TRBD1 or TRBD2 (5 bases each). Trimming shortened V by 0 bases and J by 7 bases, and 14 bases separated the two germline ends. The length of the CDR3 is 15 residues. Germline-derived CDR1 and CDR2 are SGDLS and YYNGEE. The CDR3 region has the DNA TGTGCCAGCAGCGTAGCTACGGGGCAGGTAAATGAGCAGTTCTTC. Protein sequence: CASSVATGQVNEQFF.

The chain carries TRBV7-9 and TRBJ1-1; D unresolved. Germline V gene data show CDR1 as SEHNR and CDR2 as FQNEAQ (reference sequence). Trimming shortened V by 1 base and J by 3 bases, and 12 bases separated the two germline ends. The length of the CDR3 is 15 residues. Here the CDR3 DNA reads TGTGCCAGCAGCTTAGTAGAACAGCTTTACACTGAAGCTTTCTTT. As protein: CASSLVEQLYTEAFF.

This clone came up once. The CDR3 is CASSQDRGANYGYTF. The CDR3 nucleotides are TGTGCCAGCAGCCAAGATCGGGGGGCTAACTATGGCTACACCTTC. The V gene is TRBV5-8, the J gene TRBJ1-2, with a possible D match to TRBD1 (5 bases). The CDR3 has 15 residues. The germline CDR1 and CDR2 sequences are SGHTS and YDEGEE. V was shortened by 4 bases and J by 0 bases, with 13 bases between the two germline ends.

This clone was seen a single time. This chain links TRBV7-8 with TRBJ2-4, with 13 bases aligning to TRBD2. V shed 8 bases, J shed 1 base, and the junction held 8 bases outside the gene matches. There are 17 residues in the CDR3. Germline V gene sequence: CDR1 SGHVS, CDR2 FQNEAQ. CDR3 DNA: TGTGCCAGCCAGGAGGGACTAGCGGGAAGTGCCAAAAACATTCAGTACTTC. Its protein is CASQEGLAGSAKNIQYF.

This sequence joins TRBV13 and TRBJ2-1, with D tentatively TRBD2 (7 bases). Trimming left V 3 bases short and J 9 bases short, with 18 bases between. CDR3 length: 15 residues. The V gene's germline CDR1 is PRHDT and CDR2 FYEKMQ (reference sequence). The CDR3 DNA reads TGTGCCAGCAGCTTTACAGGGAGGGTTTCCGGTGAGCAGTTCTTC. Translation gives CASSFTGRVSGEQFF.

In DNA form, the CDR3 reads TGTGCCAGCAGCGCGTCCCGCTTCAGGGTGTGGTACGAGCAGTACTTC. It specifies CASSASRFRVWYEQYF. V is TRBV7-8 and J is TRBJ2-7; the D gene is possibly TRBD1 (5 bases). From germline, CDR1 is SGHVS and CDR2 FQNEAQ. CDR3 length: 16 residues. V was trimmed by 5 bases and J by 4 bases, leaving 21 bases between them.

The CDR3 DNA reads as TGTGCCAGCAGCGATCGGGGGTGCACTGAAGCTTTCTTT. Its protein product is CASSDRGCTEAFF. This sequence joins TRBV21-1 and TRBJ1-1. TRBV21-1 is classified as a pseudogene. The CDR3 covers 13 residues.

The chain joins TRBV6-1 to TRBJ2-7; 7 bases agree with TRBD1. The CDR3 runs to 13 residues. The V and J ends lost 7 bases and 0 bases, in that order; junction bases with no gene match: 3. Germline lookup yields CDR1 MNHNS and CDR2 SASEGT. CDR3: CASTGGTSYEQYF. In nucleotides, the CDR3 is TGTGCCAGCACAGGGGGAACCTCCTACGAGCAGTACTTC.

The chain employs TRBV5-1 and TRBJ2-7; D is perhaps TRBD1 (6 bases). Germline CDR1 is SGHRS and CDR2 is YFSETQ. V lost 0 bases, J lost 7 bases, and 14 bases lay in between. This CDR3 has 14 residues. The CDR3 loop reads CASSLVSDSLEQYF. The CDR3 DNA sequence: TGCGCCAGCAGCTTGGTTTCGGACAGCCTAGAGCAGTACTTC.